This T cell receptor beta chain is drawn from a study of T cell responses to AZD1222 COVID-19 vaccine. Study-wide findings and caveats: Donors skewed white British and female; clonal diversity was possibly underestimated. Spike was spanned by vaccine-associated CD4 TCRs, which were dominant at 160-218 and 743-854.

The method was immunoSEQ multiplex PCR; TCRdb's version includes in-frame clones alone and lacks a portion of them. The sample yields about 120,000 clones, about 90% seen once. Losses at the gene ends were 0 bases for V and 2 bases for J; bases not matched to a gene: 17. This CDR3 has 22 residues. Germline-derived CDR1 and CDR2 are LNHNV and YYDKDF (reference sequence). Combined were second doses at about 4 or about 12 weeks. With regard to this clone: The antigen is unknown.

The TCR sequence derives from an adult who received the AZD1222 COVID-19 vaccine. The starting material was peripheral blood, obtained 28 days after the second AZD1222 dose. The chain carries TRBV15 and TRBJ2-3; 13 bases align to TRBD2. CDR3 sequence reads: CATSRDGSPTSGGSIYTDTQYF. The CDR3 bases are TGTGCCACCAGCAGAGATGGGTCCCCGACTAGCGGGGGGTCTATCTACACAGATACGCAGTATTTT.